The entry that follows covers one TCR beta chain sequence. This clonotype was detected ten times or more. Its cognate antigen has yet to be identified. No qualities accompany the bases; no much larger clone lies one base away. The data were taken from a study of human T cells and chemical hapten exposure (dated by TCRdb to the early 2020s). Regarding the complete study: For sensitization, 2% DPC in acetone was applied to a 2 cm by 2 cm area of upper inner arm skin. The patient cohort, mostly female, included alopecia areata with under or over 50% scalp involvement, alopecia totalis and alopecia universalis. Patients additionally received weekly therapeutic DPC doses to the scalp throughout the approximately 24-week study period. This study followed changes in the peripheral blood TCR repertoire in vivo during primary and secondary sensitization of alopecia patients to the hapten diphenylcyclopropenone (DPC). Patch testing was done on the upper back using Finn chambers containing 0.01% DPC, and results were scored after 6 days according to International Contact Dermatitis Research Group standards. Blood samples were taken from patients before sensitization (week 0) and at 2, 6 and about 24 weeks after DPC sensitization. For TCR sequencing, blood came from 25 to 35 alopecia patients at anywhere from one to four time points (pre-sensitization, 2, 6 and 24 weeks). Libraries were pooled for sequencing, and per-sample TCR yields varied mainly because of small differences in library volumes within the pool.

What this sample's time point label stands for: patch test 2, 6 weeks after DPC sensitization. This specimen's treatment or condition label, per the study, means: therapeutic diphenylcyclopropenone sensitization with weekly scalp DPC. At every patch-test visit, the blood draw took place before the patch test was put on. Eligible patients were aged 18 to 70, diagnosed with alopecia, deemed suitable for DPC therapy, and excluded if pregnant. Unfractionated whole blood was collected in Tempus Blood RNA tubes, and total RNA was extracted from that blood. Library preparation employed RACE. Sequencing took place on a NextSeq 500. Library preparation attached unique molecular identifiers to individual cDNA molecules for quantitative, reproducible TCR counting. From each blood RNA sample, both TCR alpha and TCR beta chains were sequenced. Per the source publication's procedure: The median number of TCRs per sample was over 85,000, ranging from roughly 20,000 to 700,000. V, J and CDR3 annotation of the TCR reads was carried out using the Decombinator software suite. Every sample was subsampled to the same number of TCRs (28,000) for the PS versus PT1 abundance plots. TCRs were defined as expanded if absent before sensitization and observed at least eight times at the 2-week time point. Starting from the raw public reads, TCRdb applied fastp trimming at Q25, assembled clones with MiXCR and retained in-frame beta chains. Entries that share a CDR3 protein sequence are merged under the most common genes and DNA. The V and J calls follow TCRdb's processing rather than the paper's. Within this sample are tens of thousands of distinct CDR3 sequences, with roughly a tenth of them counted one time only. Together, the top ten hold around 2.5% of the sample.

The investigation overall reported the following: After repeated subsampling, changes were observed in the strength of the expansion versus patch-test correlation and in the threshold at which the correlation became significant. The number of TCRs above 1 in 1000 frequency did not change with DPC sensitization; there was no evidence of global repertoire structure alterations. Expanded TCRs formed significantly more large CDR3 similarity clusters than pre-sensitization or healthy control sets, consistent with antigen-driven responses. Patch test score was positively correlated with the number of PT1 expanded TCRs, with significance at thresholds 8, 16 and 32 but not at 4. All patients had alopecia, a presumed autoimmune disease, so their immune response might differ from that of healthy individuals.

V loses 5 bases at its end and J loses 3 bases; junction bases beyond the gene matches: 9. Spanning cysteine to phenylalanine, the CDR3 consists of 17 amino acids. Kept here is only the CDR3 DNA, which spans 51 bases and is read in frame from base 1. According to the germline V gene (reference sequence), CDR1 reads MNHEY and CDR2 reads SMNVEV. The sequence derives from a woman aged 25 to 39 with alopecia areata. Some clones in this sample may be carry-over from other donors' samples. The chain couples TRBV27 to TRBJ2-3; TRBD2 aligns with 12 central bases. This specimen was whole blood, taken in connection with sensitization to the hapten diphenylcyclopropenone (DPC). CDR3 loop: CASSPSRLAGVTDTQYF. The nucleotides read TGTGCCAGCAGTCCATCAAGACTAGCGGGGGTGACAGATACGCAGTATTTT.